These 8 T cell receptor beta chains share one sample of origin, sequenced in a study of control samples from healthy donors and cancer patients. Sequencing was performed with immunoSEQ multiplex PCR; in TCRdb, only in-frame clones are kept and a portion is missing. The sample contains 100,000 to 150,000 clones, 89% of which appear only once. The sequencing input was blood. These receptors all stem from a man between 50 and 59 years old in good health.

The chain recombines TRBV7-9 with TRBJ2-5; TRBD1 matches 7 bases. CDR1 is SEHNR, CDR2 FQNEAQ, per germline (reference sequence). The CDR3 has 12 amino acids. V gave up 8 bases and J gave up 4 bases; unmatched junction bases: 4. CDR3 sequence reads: CASDAGGETQYF. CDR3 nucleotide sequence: TGTGCCAGCGACGCAGGGGGAGAGACCCAGTACTTC. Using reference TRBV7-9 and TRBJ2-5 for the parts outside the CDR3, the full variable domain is DTGVSQNPRHKITKRGQNVTFRCDPISEHNRLYWYRQTLGQGPEFLTYFQNEAQLEKSRLLSDRFSAERPKGSFSTLEIQRTEQGDSAMYLCASDAGGETQYFGPGTRLLVL.

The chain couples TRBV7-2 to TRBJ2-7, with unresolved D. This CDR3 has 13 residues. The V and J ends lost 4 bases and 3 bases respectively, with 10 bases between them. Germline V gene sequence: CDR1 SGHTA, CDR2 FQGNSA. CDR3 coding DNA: TGTGCCAGCAGCTCGCCCCAGATCTACGAGCAGTACTTC. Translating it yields CASSSPQIYEQYF.

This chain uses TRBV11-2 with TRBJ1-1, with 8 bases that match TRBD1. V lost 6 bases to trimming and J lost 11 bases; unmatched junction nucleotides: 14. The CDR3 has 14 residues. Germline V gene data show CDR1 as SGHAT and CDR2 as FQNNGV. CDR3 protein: CASSLRTGGNMAFF. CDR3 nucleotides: TGTGCCAGCAGTCTAAGAACAGGGGGAAACATGGCTTTCTTT. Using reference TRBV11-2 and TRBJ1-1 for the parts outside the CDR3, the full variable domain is EAGVAQSPRYKIIEKRQSVAFWCNPISGHATLYWYQQILGQGPKLLIQFQNNGVVDDSQLPKDRFSAERLKGVDSTLKIQPAKLEDSAVYLCASSLRTGGNMAFFGQGTRLTVV.

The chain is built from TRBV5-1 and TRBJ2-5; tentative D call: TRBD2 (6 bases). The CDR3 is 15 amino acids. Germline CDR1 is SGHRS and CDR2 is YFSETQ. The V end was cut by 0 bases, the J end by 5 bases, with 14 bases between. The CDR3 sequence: CASSLESGVGETQYF. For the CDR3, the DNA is TGCGCCAGCAGCTTGGAATCGGGGGTCGGGGAGACCCAGTACTTC.

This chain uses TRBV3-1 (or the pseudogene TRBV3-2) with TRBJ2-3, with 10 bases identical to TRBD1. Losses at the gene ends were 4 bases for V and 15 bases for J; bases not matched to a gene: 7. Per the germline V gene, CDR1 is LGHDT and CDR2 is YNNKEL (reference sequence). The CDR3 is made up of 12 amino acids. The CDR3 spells CASSPGQGWLYF. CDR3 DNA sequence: TGTGCCAGCAGCCCGGGACAGGGGTGGTTATATTTT.

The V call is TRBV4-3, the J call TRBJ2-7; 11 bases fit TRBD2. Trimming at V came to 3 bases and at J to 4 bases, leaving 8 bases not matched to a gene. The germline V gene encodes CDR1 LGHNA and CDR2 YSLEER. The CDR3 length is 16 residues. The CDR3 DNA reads TGCGCCAGCAGCCAGGAGAGACTAGCGGGGATTTACGAGCAGTACTTC. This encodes CASSQERLAGIYEQYF.

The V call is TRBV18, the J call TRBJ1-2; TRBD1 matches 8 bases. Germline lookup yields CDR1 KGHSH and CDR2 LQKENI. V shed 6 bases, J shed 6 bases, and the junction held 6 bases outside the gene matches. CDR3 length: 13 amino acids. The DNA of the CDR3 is TGTGCCAGCTCTCCCACAGGGGGTAATGGCTACACCTTC. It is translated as CASSPTGGNGYTF.

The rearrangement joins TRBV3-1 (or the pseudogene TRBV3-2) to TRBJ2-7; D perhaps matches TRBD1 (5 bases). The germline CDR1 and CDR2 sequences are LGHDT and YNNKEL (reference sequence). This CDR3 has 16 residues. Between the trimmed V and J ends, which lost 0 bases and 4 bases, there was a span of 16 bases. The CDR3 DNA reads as TGTGCCAGCAGCCAAGATTGGACAACCTCTCGTTACGAGCAGTACTTC. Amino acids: CASSQDWTTSRYEQYF.